This T cell receptor beta chain was profiled in a study of blood T cell repertoires in COVID-19. Study members were between roughly 18 and 89 years old and lived in 25 or so US regions. Authors' data handling: Reference gene primer amplification gave estimated nucleated cell counts. The protocol was immunoSEQ multiplex PCR, while the TCRdb copy is restricted to in-frame clones and leaves out a portion. V, J and clone size reflect that table, while D and trimming were determined from the DNA. This table holds 300,000 to 500,000 clones, roughly 90% found once. This receptor was obtained from a woman in her 30s with acute COVID-19. The source material was PBMCs or T cells enriched from blood (not recorded which).

The CDR3 sequence is CASSLFYSTGHEQYF. CDR3 sequence (DNA): TGTGCCAGCAGCTTGTTTTATTCGACAGGACACGAGCAGTACTTC. J is TRBJ2-7 and V is TRBV5-8, with TRBD1 as a possible D gene (6 bases). Germline V CDR1 and CDR2: SGHTS, YDEGEE. V lost 1 base, J lost 5 bases, and 16 bases lay in between. The CDR3 extends over 15 amino acids. Full variable domain (rest looked up from reference TRBV5-8 and TRBJ2-7): EAGVTQSPTHLIKTRGQQATLRCSPISGHTSVYWYQQALGLGLQFLLWYDEGEERNRGNFPPRFSGRQFPNYSSELNVNALELEDSALYLCASSLFYSTGHEQYFGPGTRLTVT.